Below are 18 T cell receptor beta chains sequenced from a single sample in a study of immune cell composition in non-small cell lung cancer. The repertoire was sequenced with immunoSEQ multiplex PCR; TCRdb's copy has only in-frame clones and lacks some. In the table there are roughly 4,500 clones, 80% to 90% of which are singletons. Sequencing was carried out using lung tumor tissue. The source is a human donor with non-small cell lung cancer.

The genes are TRBV19 and TRBJ2-1; TRBD2 agrees at 7 bases. Germline trimming cut 3 bases from V and 2 bases from J; bases unmatched to any gene: 4. Per germline, CDR1 LNHDA and CDR2 SQIVND (reference sequence). The CDR3 covers 15 residues. CDR3 in amino acids: CASSILAATYNEQFF. DNA for the CDR3: TGTGCCAGTAGTATTCTAGCGGCGACCTACAATGAGCAGTTCTTC.

The chain uses TRBV5-5 and TRBJ2-1; unclear D gene. The CDR3 runs to 11 residues. V lost 2 bases and J lost 7, with 4 bases in between. Germline values: CDR1 SGHKS, CDR2 YYEKEE (reference sequence). DNA of the CDR3: TGTGCCAGCAGCTTCGGGAATGAGCAGTTCTTC. Translation gives CASSFGNEQFF. The whole variable domain, remainder taken from reference TRBV5-5 and TRBJ2-1, is DAGVTQSPTHLIKTRGQQVTLRCSPISGHKSVSWYQQVLGQGPQFIFQYYEKEERGRGNFPDRFSARQFPNYSSELNVNALLLGDSALYLCASSFGNEQFFGPGTRLTVL.

The V call is TRBV6-5, the J call TRBJ2-1, with 7 bases matching TRBD2. The CDR3 has 11 amino acids. The V and J ends lost 7 bases and 8 bases, in that order; junction bases with no gene match: 2. Looked up from germline, CDR1 is MNHEY and CDR2 is SVGAGI. CDR3 bases: TGTGCCAGCAAGCGGGACGATGAGCAGTTCTTC. Its translation is CASKRDDEQFF.

V and J are TRBV28 and TRBJ2-2; 9 bases align to TRBD2. This CDR3 region has 13 residues. Per the germline V gene, CDR1 is MDHEN and CDR2 is SYDVKM. Germline trimming cut 7 bases from V and 5 bases from J; bases unmatched to any gene: 2. The CDR3 protein is CASKRGATGELFF. The CDR3 nucleotides are TGTGCCAGCAAGCGGGGGGCGACCGGGGAGCTGTTTTTT.

This clone was detected once. The chain links TRBV29-1 to TRBJ2-1, with 11 bases that match TRBD2. Losses at the gene ends were 5 bases for V and 6 bases for J; bases not matched to a gene: 3. This CDR3 is 13 amino acids long. The germline V gene has CDR1 SQVTM and CDR2 ANQGSEA. DNA for the CDR3: TGCAGCGTTAGTACTAGCGGGAGCAATGAGCAGTTCTTC. Translating gives CSVSTSGSNEQFF.

This clone has more than one count but fewer than ten. V is TRBV27 and J is TRBJ1-1, with D maybe TRBD1 (6 bases). This CDR3 region has 15 residues. The V and J ends lost 2 bases and 1 base respectively, with 11 bases between them. The germline V gene encodes CDR1 MNHEY and CDR2 SMNVEV (reference sequence). CDR3 loop: CASSLLAGANTEAFF. The CDR3 DNA reads TGTGCCAGCAGTTTACTAGCGGGGGCGAACACTGAAGCTTTCTTT.

CDR3: CASRGDSNQPQHF. In nucleotides, the CDR3 is TGTGCCAGCCGGGGGGATAGCAATCAGCCCCAGCATTTT. The rearrangement joins TRBV2 to TRBJ1-5, with D possibly being TRBD1 (5 bases). Trimming pared 8 bases from V and 0 bases from J, leaving 8 bases between. Germline loops: CDR1 SNHLY, CDR2 FYNNEI. CDR3 length: 13 amino acids.

J is TRBJ2-3 and V is TRBV6-1; no reliable D call. Germline loops: CDR1 MNHNS, CDR2 SASEGT. V was trimmed by 3 bases and J by 5 bases, leaving 6 bases between them. The CDR3 has 12 residues. The CDR3 here is CASSDGGDTQYF. The CDR3 nucleotides read TGTGCCAGCAGTGACGGTGGAGATACGCAGTATTTT.

This chain connects TRBV7-8 to TRBJ1-2, with 7 bases aligning to TRBD1. Germline V gene data show CDR1 as SGHVS and CDR2 as FQNEAQ. V was clipped by 1 base and J by 0 bases; unmatched bases: 5. This CDR3 is built from 16 residues. DNA of the CDR3: TGTGCCAGCAGCTTAGAGGGACAGACAACTAACTATGGCTACACCTTC. Amino acids: CASSLEGQTTNYGYTF.

The chain joins TRBV6-6 to TRBJ2-7; 14 positions agree with TRBD2. With V trimmed by 4 bases and J by 3 bases, 5 bases remained unmatched. The CDR3 extends over 16 amino acids. CDR1 MNHNY and CDR2 SVGAGI come from the germline V gene (reference sequence). The CDR3: CASSLGLAGARYEQYF. CDR3 in DNA: TGTGCCAGCAGTTTGGGACTAGCGGGAGCCCGCTACGAGCAGTACTTC.

This clone was observed a few times. The chain couples TRBV10-3 to TRBJ1-1; D remains unclear. Germline CDR1 and CDR2: ENHRY and SYGVKD. V was trimmed by 6 bases and J by 3 bases, leaving 17 bases between them. The CDR3 runs 15 residues. The CDR3 here is CAISLSSQVDTEAFF. The CDR3 DNA follows: TGTGCCATCAGCCTGAGCTCTCAGGTGGACACTGAAGCTTTCTTT.

This chain links TRBV6-5 with TRBJ1-1; no clear D. The CDR3 contains 13 residues. V lost 2 bases and J lost 2, with 6 bases in between. Germline V gives CDR1 MNHEY, CDR2 SVGAGI. This CDR3 reads CASSYGRNTEAFF. The CDR3 DNA is TGTGCCAGCAGTTACGGCAGAAACACTGAAGCTTTCTTT.

The chain uses TRBV6-4 and TRBJ2-1; 14 nucleotides agree with TRBD2. The germline V gene has CDR1 MRHNA and CDR2 SNTAGT. The CDR3 runs 16 residues. Trimming at V came to 4 bases and at J to 7 bases, leaving 6 bases not matched to a gene. The CDR3 DNA reads as TGTGCCAGCAGTGCGGGACTAGCGGGGGCGTCGAATGAGCAGTTCTTC. Amino acids: CASSAGLAGASNEQFF.

The chain recombines TRBV28 with TRBJ1-1, with D perhaps TRBD1 (6 bases). This CDR3 has 13 amino acids. With 3 bases removed from V and 12 bases from J, the gap between germline ends came to 17 bases. The germline V gene has CDR1 MDHEN and CDR2 SYDVKM. CDR3 residues: CASSLSPGHLTFF. DNA for the CDR3: TGTGCCAGCAGTTTGAGCCCGGGACATTTAACTTTCTTT.

This clone was counted a few times. V gene TRBV29-1 combines with J gene TRBJ1-1; D gene unclear. Germline CDR1 reads SQVTM; CDR2 reads ANQGSEA. V lost 6 bases and J lost 0, with 20 bases in between. The CDR3 has 16 residues. CDR3 nucleotide sequence: TGCAGCGTGCATTCCTTGACTGGTCCTGTGAACACTGAAGCTTTCTTT. It specifies CSVHSLTGPVNTEAFF.

CDR3 bases: TGTGCCAGCAGAGATAGCGGGGCTAGCACAGATACGCAGTATTTT. It specifies CASRDSGASTDTQYF. The chain joins TRBV28 to TRBJ2-3; 8 nucleotides agree with TRBD2. The V and J ends lost 6 bases and 0 bases, in that order; junction bases with no gene match: 5. Germline loops: CDR1 MDHEN, CDR2 SYDVKM. CDR3 length: 15 amino acids. The full variable domain, in which reference TRBV28 and TRBJ2-3 provide the parts outside the CDR3, is DVKVTQSSRYLVKRTGEKVFLECVQDMDHENMFWYRQDPGLGLRLIYFSYDVKMKEKGDIPEGYSVSREKKERFSLILESASTNQTSMYLCASRDSGASTDTQYFGPGTRLTVL.

This clone was counted between two and nine times. V usage is TRBV5-4 and J usage is TRBJ1-4; D is undetermined. V lost 1 base and J lost 4, with 5 bases in between. The CDR3 runs 13 residues. Germline CDR1 reads SGHNT; CDR2 reads YYREEE (reference sequence). CDR3 in DNA: TGTGCCAGCAGCTTGCAGGTTAATGAAAAACTGTTTTTT. Translating gives CASSLQVNEKLFF.

The chain employs TRBV7-3 and TRBJ1-6; D gene unclear. The CDR3 runs to 16 residues. V was cut by 0 bases and J by 7 bases, with 13 bases left in between. Germline CDR1 is SGHTA and CDR2 is FQGTGA. The CDR3: CASSLTTSGPNSPLHF. The CDR3 coding sequence is TGTGCCAGCAGCTTAACGACTAGTGGACCGAATTCACCCCTCCACTTT. The whole variable domain, remainder taken from reference TRBV7-3 and TRBJ1-6, is GAGVSQTPSNKVTEKGKYVELRCDPISGHTALYWYRQSLGQGPEFLIYFQGTGAADDSGLPNDRFFAVRPEGSVSTLKIQRTERGDSAVYLCASSLTTSGPNSPLHFGNGTRLTVT.